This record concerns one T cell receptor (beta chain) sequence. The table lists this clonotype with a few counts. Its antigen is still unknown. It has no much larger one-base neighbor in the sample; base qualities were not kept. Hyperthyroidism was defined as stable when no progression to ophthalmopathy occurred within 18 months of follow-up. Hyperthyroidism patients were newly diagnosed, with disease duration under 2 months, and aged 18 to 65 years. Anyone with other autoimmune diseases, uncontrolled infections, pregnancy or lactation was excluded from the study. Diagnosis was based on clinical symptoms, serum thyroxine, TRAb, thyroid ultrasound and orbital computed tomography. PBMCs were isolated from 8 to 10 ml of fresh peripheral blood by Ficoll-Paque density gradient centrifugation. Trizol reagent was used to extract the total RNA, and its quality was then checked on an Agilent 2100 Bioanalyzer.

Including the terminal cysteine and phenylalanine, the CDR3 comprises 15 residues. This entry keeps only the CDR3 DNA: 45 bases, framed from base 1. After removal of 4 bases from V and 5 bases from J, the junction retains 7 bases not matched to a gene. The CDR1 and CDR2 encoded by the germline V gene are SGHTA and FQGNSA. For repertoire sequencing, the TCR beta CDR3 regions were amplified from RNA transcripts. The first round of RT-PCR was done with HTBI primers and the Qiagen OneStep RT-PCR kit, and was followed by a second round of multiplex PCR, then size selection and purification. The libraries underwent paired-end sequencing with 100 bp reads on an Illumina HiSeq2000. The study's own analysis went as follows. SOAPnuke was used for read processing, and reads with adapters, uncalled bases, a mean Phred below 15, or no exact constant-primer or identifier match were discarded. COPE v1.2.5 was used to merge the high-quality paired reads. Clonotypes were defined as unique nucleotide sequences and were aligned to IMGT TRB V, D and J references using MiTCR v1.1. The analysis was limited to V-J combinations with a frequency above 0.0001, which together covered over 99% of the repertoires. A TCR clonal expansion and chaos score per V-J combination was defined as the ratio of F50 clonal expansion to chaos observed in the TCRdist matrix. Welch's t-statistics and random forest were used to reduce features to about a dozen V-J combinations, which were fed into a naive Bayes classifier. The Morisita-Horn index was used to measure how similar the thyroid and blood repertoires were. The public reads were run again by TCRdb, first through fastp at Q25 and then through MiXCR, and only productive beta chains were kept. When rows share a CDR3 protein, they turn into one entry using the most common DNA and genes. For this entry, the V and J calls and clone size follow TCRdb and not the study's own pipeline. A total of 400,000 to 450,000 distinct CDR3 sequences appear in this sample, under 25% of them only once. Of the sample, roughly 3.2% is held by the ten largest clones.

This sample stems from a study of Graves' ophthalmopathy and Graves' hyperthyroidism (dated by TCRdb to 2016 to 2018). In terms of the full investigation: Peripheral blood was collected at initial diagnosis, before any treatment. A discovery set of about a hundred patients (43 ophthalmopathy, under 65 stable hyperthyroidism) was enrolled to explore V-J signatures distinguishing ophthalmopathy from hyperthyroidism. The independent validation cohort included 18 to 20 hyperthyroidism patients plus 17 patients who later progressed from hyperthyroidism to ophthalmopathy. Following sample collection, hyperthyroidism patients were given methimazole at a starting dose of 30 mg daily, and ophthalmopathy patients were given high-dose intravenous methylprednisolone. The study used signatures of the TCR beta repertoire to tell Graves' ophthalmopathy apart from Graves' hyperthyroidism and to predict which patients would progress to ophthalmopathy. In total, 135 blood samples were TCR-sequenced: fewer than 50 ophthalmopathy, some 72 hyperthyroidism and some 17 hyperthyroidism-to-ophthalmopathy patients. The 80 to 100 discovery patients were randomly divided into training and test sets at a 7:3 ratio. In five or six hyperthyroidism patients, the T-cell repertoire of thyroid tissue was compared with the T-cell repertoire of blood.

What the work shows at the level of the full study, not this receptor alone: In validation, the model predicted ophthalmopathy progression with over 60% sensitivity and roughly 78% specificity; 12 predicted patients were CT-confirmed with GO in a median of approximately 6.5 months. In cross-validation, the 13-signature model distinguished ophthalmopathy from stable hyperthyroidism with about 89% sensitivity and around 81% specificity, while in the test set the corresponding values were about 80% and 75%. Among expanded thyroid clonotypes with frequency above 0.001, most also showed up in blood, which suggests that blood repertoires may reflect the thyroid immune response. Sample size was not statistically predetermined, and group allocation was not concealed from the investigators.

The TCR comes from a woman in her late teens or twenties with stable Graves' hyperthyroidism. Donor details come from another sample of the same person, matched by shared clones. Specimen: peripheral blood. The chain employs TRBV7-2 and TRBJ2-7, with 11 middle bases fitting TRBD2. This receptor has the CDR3 CASSSTSGRTDEQYF. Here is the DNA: TGTGCCAGCAGCTCCACTAGCGGGAGAACTGACGAGCAGTACTTC.